One and the same sample provided the 14 T cell receptor beta chains below, sequenced in a study of regulatory T cells in long-lasting Graves disease. Arm-PCR of CDR3 regions with iRepertoire HTBI primers generated TCR beta libraries. TCRdb used MiXCR to reprocess the multiplex PCR reads, holding one entry per CDR3 protein. The data show 360,000 or so distinct CDR3 sequences, with 16% seen just once and roughly 29% held by the top ten. Sample time point: newly diagnosed GD, antithyroid drugs for less than 3 months. The TCR library used RNA extracted from PBMCs. The sample was also linked to a second study, of T cells in Graves' hyperthyroidism and ophthalmopathy.

Here the sequenced sample was peripheral blood mononuclear cells (PBMCs), taken at new diagnosis, from a patient treated with antithyroid drugs. Source of these receptors: a man in his forties with Graves disease.

In regard to this clonotype: This sequence may be a read error, since a much larger clone differs from it by one base. The chain couples TRBV6-1 to TRBJ2-7, with a possible D match to TRBD2 (5 bases). This CDR3 region has 10 residues. Germline CDR1 MNHNS, CDR2 SASEGT. With 8 bases removed from V and 6 bases from J, the gap between germline ends came to 8 bases. CDR3 residues: CASDYCEQYF. The CDR3 DNA is TGTGCCAGCGACTATTGCGAGCAGTACTTC.

This clonotype was counted many times. The chain carries TRBV5-1 and TRBJ2-3; 10 bases match TRBD2. The CDR3 contains 15 residues. Germline V gives CDR1 SGHRS, CDR2 YFSETQ. V was pared by 3 bases and J by 1 base, with 2 bases of the junction left unmatched. The CDR3 here is CASSYLAGGTDTQYF. The CDR3 DNA is TGCGCCAGCAGCTATCTAGCGGGGGGCACAGATACGCAGTATTTT.

This clonotype was detected many times. The chain carries TRBV7-3 and TRBJ1-1; no reliable D call. Deletions cut 6 bases from V and 1 base from J, with 9 bases between. Germline V gives CDR1 SGHTA, CDR2 FQGTGA. CDR3 length equals 13 residues. The CDR3 DNA reads TGTGCCAGCAGTCCCCAGTCGAACACTGAAGCTTTCTTT. This encodes CASSPQSNTEAFF.

This clonotype was recorded many times. J is TRBJ2-5 and V is TRBV12-3 or TRBV12-4; D not resolved. The V end lost 10 bases, the J end lost 2 bases, and 14 bases lay between the germline ends. CDR3 length: 13 amino acids. The CDR3 is CATRRTGQETQYF. DNA of the CDR3: TGTGCCACGAGAAGGACCGGTCAAGAGACCCAGTACTTC.

This clonotype was observed a handful of times. This sequence joins TRBV5-1 and TRBJ1-6; 8 bases line up with TRBD1. CDR3 length: 15 amino acids. CDR1 is SGHRS, CDR2 YFSETQ, per germline. The V and J ends lost 0 bases and 5 bases, in that order; junction bases with no gene match: 1. This CDR3 is CASSLGQGNNSPLHF. The CDR3 nucleotides are TGCGCCAGCAGCTTGGGACAGGGGAATAATTCACCCCTCCACTTT.

V usage is TRBV20-1 and J usage is TRBJ2-7; 12 positions match TRBD2. Germline loops: CDR1 DFQATT, CDR2 SNEGSKA (reference sequence). V shed 4 bases and J 0 bases; nucleotides not matched to a gene: 10. The length of the CDR3 is 17 residues. CDR3 DNA sequence: TGCAGTGCTACCACACTAGCGGGGGGTTCTCACTCCTACGAGCAGTACTTC. Translation gives CSATTLAGGSHSYEQYF.

This chain links TRBV6-1 with TRBJ2-7, with TRBD1 matching over 8 bases. The germline CDR1 and CDR2 sequences are MNHNS and SASEGT. J gave up 5 bases and V 6 bases, and 9 bases lay outside the gene matches. The CDR3 totals 14 residues. The CDR3 loop reads CASRTDRVNHEQYF. The CDR3 DNA sequence: TGTGCCAGCAGAACGGACAGGGTTAACCACGAGCAGTACTTC.

In its sample, this clonotype was seen many times. The chain has TRBV20-1 and TRBJ1-4; 10 bases match TRBD1. CDR3 size: 13 residues. Trimming took 6 bases from V and 8 from J; bases not matched to a gene: 6. CDR1 and CDR2 (germline): DFQATT, SNEGSKA (reference sequence). CDR3 in amino acids: CSAGGQGREKLFF. In nucleotides, the CDR3 is TGCAGTGCAGGGGGACAGGGGCGGGAAAAACTGTTTTTT.

This clonotype was recorded at least ten times. This chain joins TRBV28 and TRBJ1-6; tentatively, D is TRBD1 (6 bases). CDR3 size: 15 residues. Germline values: CDR1 MDHEN, CDR2 SYDVKM. The V gene lost 5 bases and the J gene lost 9 bases, with 17 bases spanning the gap. Written as DNA, the CDR3 is TGTGCCAGCAGTGTTGTAGGGGGAATGGGTTCACCCCTCCACTTT. It yields the protein CASSVVGGMGSPLHF.

V gene TRBV14 combines with J gene TRBJ2-7, with TRBD2 identical over 9 bases. Germline V gene lookup returns CDR1 SGHDN and CDR2 FVKESK. This CDR3 region has 15 residues. V shed 0 bases and J 6 bases; nucleotides not matched to a gene: 6. The chain's CDR3 is CASSQERRGGLEQYF. CDR3 sequence (DNA): TGTGCCAGCAGCCAAGAGAGGCGGGGGGGCCTCGAGCAGTACTTC.

In the case of this clonotype: Because the CDR3 is missing its conserved closing phenylalanine or tryptophan, this is likely a read error. It is unclear where the CDR3 begins or ends on the DNA, so no DNA is shown, and the CDR3 is as TCRdb lists it. This chain joins TRBV6-2 or TRBV6-3 and TRBJ2-7; the table calls TRBD1, which could not be checked here. Germline CDR1 reads MNHEY; CDR2 reads SVGEGT. The length of the CDR3 is 13 amino acids, counting both ends. This CDR3 reads CASSETGPSFQLL.

This clonotype was detected many times. CDR3 residues: CASSLITGELFF. For the CDR3, the DNA is TGTGCCAGCAGCTTAATCACCGGGGAGCTGTTTTTT. This chain uses TRBV11-2 with TRBJ2-2; D is uncertain. Trimming cost V 2 bases and J 4 bases, with 2 bases left between them. Per the germline V gene, CDR1 is SGHAT and CDR2 is FQNNGV. The CDR3 has 12 amino acids.

This clonotype has at least ten counts. The rearrangement links TRBV12-3 or TRBV12-4 to TRBJ1-4; no clear D. Trimming took off 4 bases at V and 4 bases at J, with 4 bases between the two ends. CDR3 size: 12 residues. DNA of the CDR3: TGTGCCAGCAGTTCGGTTAATGAAAAACTGTTTTTT. Protein: CASSSVNEKLFF.

This clonotype has at least ten counts. The V and J genes are TRBV7-2 and TRBJ2-1; D may correspond to TRBD1 or TRBD2 (6 bases each). V was trimmed by 5 bases and J by 7 bases, leaving 15 bases between them. This CDR3 contains 14 residues. Looked up from germline, CDR1 is SGHTA and CDR2 is FQGNSA. CDR3 region: CASSLNGGLNEQFF. The DNA for the CDR3 is TGTGCCAGCAGCCTAAATGGGGGGCTGAATGAGCAGTTCTTC.